Each of the 18 T cell receptor beta chains below was sequenced from the same sample in a study of T cells after yellow fever vaccination. Each CDR3 protein is one row after TCRdb ran MiXCR on the 5' RACE reads. The data contain approximately 130,000 distinct CDR3 sequences, roughly 15% of them singletons. The sequencing here drew on CD8+ T cells sorted from PBMCs, taken 5 days after the yellow fever booster vaccination. The receptor source for this set is a man in his late teens or twenties who received the YFV17D yellow fever vaccine.

V and J are TRBV29-1 and TRBJ2-2; D gene ambiguous. CDR3 length: 12 residues. V lost 5 bases, J lost 4 bases, and 8 bases lay in between. Germline CDR1 reads SQVTM; CDR2 reads ANQGSEA. The CDR3 nucleotides are TGCAGCGTTTACGGCAGCACCGGGGAGCTGTTTTTT. This sequence encodes CSVYGSTGELFF.

The rearrangement uses TRBV6-1 and TRBJ2-1; 9 bases are a match to TRBD2. V lost 1 base and J lost 4; bases outside the gene matches: 8. This CDR3 comprises 17 residues. Looked up from germline, CDR1 is MNHNS and CDR2 is SASEGT. CDR3 nucleotides: TGTGCCAGCAGTGAAGTTACAGAGCGGGGGGCATACAATGAGCAGTTCTTC. Encoded protein: CASSEVTERGAYNEQFF.

The rearrangement uses TRBV28 and TRBJ2-2; D call uncertain. The V end lost 2 bases, the J end lost 1 base, and 5 bases lay between the germline ends. This CDR3 contains 14 residues. CDR1 and CDR2 from the germline V gene are MDHEN and SYDVKM. The CDR3 region has the DNA TGTGCCAGCAGTTTAACCCGGAACACCGGGGAGCTGTTTTTT. Translating gives CASSLTRNTGELFF.

This chain joins TRBV7-8 and TRBJ2-1; 8 positions match TRBD2. In germline, CDR1 is SGHVS, CDR2 FQNEAQ. The V and J ends lost 7 bases and 5 bases, in that order; junction bases with no gene match: 10. CDR3 length equals 15 residues. CDR3 nucleotides: TGTGCCAGCACAATGAGCGGGGGTCCACACAATGAGCAGTTCTTC. Translation: CASTMSGGPHNEQFF.

Only a few counts were recorded for this clonotype. This chain links TRBV7-2 with TRBJ2-2; 8 bases are shared with TRBD1. V shed 4 bases, J shed 6 bases, and the junction held 7 bases outside the gene matches. CDR3 size: 15 residues. Germline V gene lookup returns CDR1 SGHTA and CDR2 FQGNSA. In DNA form, the CDR3 reads TGTGCCAGCAGCTCTAGGGACAGGCGGGCCGGGGAGCTGTTTTTT. It encodes CASSSRDRRAGELFF.

This sequence joins TRBV7-6 and TRBJ2-7; possibly TRBD1 or TRBD2 for D (5 bases each). The germline CDR1 and CDR2 sequences are SGHVS and FNYEAQ. This CDR3 contains 15 residues. V lost 0 bases, J lost 0 bases, and 9 bases lay in between. CDR3 region: CASSLAAGSSYEQYF. CDR3 in DNA: TGTGCCAGCAGCTTAGCTGCAGGGAGCTCCTACGAGCAGTACTTC.

This clonotype came up a few times. The rearrangement uses TRBV12-3 or TRBV12-4 and TRBJ1-1; no clear D. V lost 2 bases to trimming and J lost 0 bases, with 4 bases between them. The CDR3 consists of 13 residues. The CDR3 DNA sequence: TGTGCCAGCAGTTTATCCCTGAACACTGAAGCTTTCTTT. Residues: CASSLSLNTEAFF.

The rearrangement uses TRBV20-1 and TRBJ2-2, with 12 bases aligning to TRBD2. The CDR3 has 17 amino acids. The V gene's germline CDR1 is DFQATT and CDR2 SNEGSKA (reference sequence). V shed 0 bases and J 5 bases; nucleotides not matched to a gene: 7. The CDR3 DNA reads as TGCAGTGCTAGAGAACTAGCGGGGGGTCCTCCGACCGGGGAGCTGTTTTTT. Its translation is CSARELAGGPPTGELFF.

The gene calls are TRBV4-1 and TRBJ2-7; D could derive from TRBD1 or TRBD2 (5 bases each). V gave up 2 bases and J gave up 2 bases, with 13 bases separating them. This CDR3 is built from 15 residues. Germline V gene lookup returns CDR1 MGHRA and CDR2 YSYEKL. As DNA, the CDR3 is TGCGCCAGCAGCCAACTCCTCGGGGCAACCTACGAGCAGTACTTC. This sequence encodes CASSQLLGATYEQYF.

A few counts support this clonotype. CDR3: CASRGSGGYNSNQPQHF. The CDR3 region has the DNA TGTGCCAGCAGAGGAAGCGGGGGTTACAATAGCAATCAGCCCCAGCATTTT. The chain employs TRBV6-1 and TRBJ1-5, with a possible D match to TRBD1 (5 bases). Trimming left V 6 bases short and J 0 bases short, with 18 bases between. The germline V gene has CDR1 MNHNS and CDR2 SASEGT. The CDR3 totals 17 residues.

The chain couples TRBV12-3 or TRBV12-4 to TRBJ2-2, with D tentatively TRBD2 (5 bases). The ends were cut back, 3 bases at V and 10 bases at J, with 9 bases in the middle. The CDR3 is 12 residues long. The CDR3, as DNA: TGTGCCAGCAGTTTTAGCGCCTTGGAGCTGTTTTTT. Translated: CASSFSALELFF.

In this sample, this clonotype turned up a few times. The J gene is TRBJ1-5, the V gene TRBV6-6; D is unresolved. Trimming cost V 0 bases and J 5 bases, with 8 bases left between them. Germline loops: CDR1 MNHNY, CDR2 SVGAGI (reference sequence). The CDR3 covers 14 residues. Written as DNA, the CDR3 is TGTGCCAGCAGTTACTCGACGCAGGATCAGCCCCAGCATTTT. Amino acids: CASSYSTQDQPQHF.

The V gene is TRBV2, the J gene TRBJ2-1, with unresolved D. This CDR3 spans 10 amino acids. Trimming took 8 bases from V and 5 from J, leaving 4 bases between them. CDR1 and CDR2 (germline): SNHLY, FYNNEI. The CDR3 bases are TGTGCCAGCGGAGACAATGAGCAGTTCTTC. Translating gives CASGDNEQFF.

The rearrangement joins TRBV10-3 to TRBJ2-7, with TRBD2 matching over 7 bases. This CDR3 comprises 14 residues. The germline gives CDR1 ENHRY, CDR2 SYGVKD. Trimming cost V 4 bases and J 2 bases; bases outside gene matches: 5. CDR3 nucleotide sequence: TGTGCCATCAGTGGAGAGCGGGGACCCTACGAGCAGTACTTC. Encoded protein: CAISGERGPYEQYF.

This clonotype was recorded a few times. Written as DNA, the CDR3 is TGTGCCAGCAGTCCCGCGGGTAGAGCTTTCTTT. Amino acids: CASSPAGRAFF. The J gene is TRBJ1-1, the V gene TRBV12-3 or TRBV12-4, with D unresolved. This CDR3 has 11 amino acids. Deletions cut 5 bases from V and 10 bases from J, with 11 bases between.

This clonotype turned up a few times. The gene calls are TRBV27 and TRBJ2-3; TRBD2 matches 7 bases. The CDR3 length is 16 residues. The V gene's germline CDR1 is MNHEY and CDR2 SMNVEV (reference sequence). Trimming took 2 bases from V and 2 from J; bases not matched to a gene: 7. The CDR3 reads CASSLLSGAPTDTQYF. The CDR3 nucleotides read TGTGCCAGCAGTTTACTAAGCGGGGCTCCCACAGATACGCAGTATTTT.

This clonotype was seen a few times. The rearrangement uses TRBV29-1 and TRBJ2-3, with 7 bases identical to TRBD2. There are 15 residues in the CDR3. Trimming at V came to 1 base and at J to 1 base, leaving 5 bases not matched to a gene. CDR1 is SQVTM and CDR2 is ANQGSEA in the germline V gene. The CDR3 coding sequence is TGCAGCGTTGAAGCGGGACGGGGGGGCACAGATACGCAGTATTTT. Amino acid sequence: CSVEAGRGGTDTQYF.

The chain is built from TRBV28 and TRBJ1-6; D is unresolved. CDR1 and CDR2 (germline): MDHEN, SYDVKM. V gave up 4 bases and J gave up 4 bases, with 23 bases separating them. This CDR3 contains 19 residues. CDR3 region: CASSSFIHDLEEYNSPLHF. Here the CDR3 DNA reads TGTGCCAGCAGTTCCTTCATCCACGACCTTGAAGAGTATAATTCACCCCTCCACTTT.